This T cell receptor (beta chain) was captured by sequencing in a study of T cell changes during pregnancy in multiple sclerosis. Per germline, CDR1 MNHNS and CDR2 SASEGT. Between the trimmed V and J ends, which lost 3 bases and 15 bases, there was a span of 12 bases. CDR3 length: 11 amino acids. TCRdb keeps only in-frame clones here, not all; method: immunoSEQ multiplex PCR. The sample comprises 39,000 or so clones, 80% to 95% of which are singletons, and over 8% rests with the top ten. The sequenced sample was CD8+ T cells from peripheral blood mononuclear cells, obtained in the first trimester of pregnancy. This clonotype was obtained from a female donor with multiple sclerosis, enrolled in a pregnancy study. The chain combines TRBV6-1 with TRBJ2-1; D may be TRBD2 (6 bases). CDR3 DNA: TGTGCCAGCAGTGACCCGGGAGTCGGGTTCTTC. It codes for CASSDPGVGFF.